These T cell receptor beta chains were read from a single sample in a study of CD8 T cells in Susac syndrome. One entry per CDR3 protein results from TCRdb running MiXCR on the immunoSEQ multiplex PCR reads. Here the sample spans around 180,000 distinct CDR3 sequences, 90% to 97% being singletons. Material: CD4+ T cells from PBMCs. These receptors all stem from a human donor with multiple sclerosis. Each CDR3 is given with its conserved first and last residue. A D gene is named only where the DNA matches it firmly. Clone size is given for some rows only: seen once, a few or many times, or a class if the clone is expanded.

TRBV5-1	TRBJ1-6	.	.	CASSNAGFDSPLHF	TGCGCCAGCAGCAATGCAGGGTTCGATTCACCCCTCCACTTT
TRBV7-9	TRBJ2-7	.	.	CASSLDLEQYF	TGTGCCAGCAGCTTGGACCTCGAGCAGTACTTC
TRBV20-1	TRBJ2-5	.	.	CSGGFQETQYF	TGCAGTGGGGGGTTCCAAGAGACCCAGTACTTC
TRBV29-1	TRBJ1-5	.	.	CSVEEKGVGQPQHF	TGCAGCGTTGAAGAGAAAGGGGTAGGTCAGCCCCAGCATTTT
TRBV29-1	TRBJ2-5	.	.	CSGVRGGQETQYF	TGCAGCGGGGTCCGTGGGGGACAAGAGACCCAGTACTTC
TRBV20-1	TRBJ2-1	.	.	CSPINPGGSSYNEQFF	TGCAGTCCCATCAACCCTGGGGGGAGCTCCTACAATGAGCAGTTCTTC
TRBV28	TRBJ2-7	.	.	CASTQVVARSDEQYF	TGTGCCAGCACCCAGGTGGTGGCGAGGTCCGACGAGCAGTACTTC
TRBV7-9	TRBJ2-3	.	.	CASSPWGSTDTQYF	TGTGCCAGCAGCCCATGGGGGAGCACAGATACGCAGTATTTT
TRBV28	TRBJ2-1	.	TRBD2	CASSLFSGGADEQFF	TGTGCCAGCAGTTTATTTAGCGGGGGGGCCGATGAGCAGTTCTTC
TRBV20-1	TRBJ2-3	.	TRBD2	CSARAGAGTDTQYF	TGCAGTGCGAGAGCGGGGGCCGGCACAGATACGCAGTATTTT
TRBV14	TRBJ1-1	once	TRBD1	CASSQGQGSETEAFF	TGTGCCAGCAGCCAGGGACAGGGCTCGGAAACTGAAGCTTTCTTT
TRBV4-2	TRBJ2-5	.	.	CASSQNQGHVTETQYF	TGTGCCAGCAGCCAAAATCAGGGGCACGTCACTGAGACCCAGTACTTC
TRBV28	TRBJ2-7	.	TRBD1	CASSKMDRTSYEQYF	TGTGCCAGCAGCAAAATGGACAGGACCTCCTACGAGCAGTACTTC
TRBV29-1	TRBJ2-3	.	TRBD2	CSAVTSGGGTDTQYF	TGCAGCGCGGTGACTAGCGGGGGGGGAACAGATACGCAGTATTTT
TRBV28	TRBJ2-7	.	TRBD1	CATRQGPYEQYF	TGTGCCACCCGACAGGGCCCCTACGAGCAGTACTTC
TRBV9	TRBJ2-3	.	.	CASSRLYTDTQYF	TGTGCCTCTAGCCGGCTTTACACAGATACGCAGTATTTT
TRBV7-9	TRBJ2-6	.	.	CASSLAGRRPSGANVLTF	TGTGCCAGCAGCTTAGCGGGAAGACGCCCTTCTGGGGCCAACGTCCTGACTTTC
TRBV5-6	TRBJ2-2	.	TRBD2	CASSLGGLATGELFF	TGTGCCAGCAGCTTGGGCGGACTAGCCACCGGGGAGCTGTTTTTT
TRBV7-8	TRBJ2-3	once	.	CASSLARSTDTQYF	TGTGCCAGCAGCTTAGCGCGGAGCACAGATACGCAGTATTTT
TRBV5-1	TRBJ2-5	.	.	CATSGADRGTQYF	TGCGCCACCTCCGGGGCGGACCGCGGGACCCAGTACTTC
TRBV30	TRBJ1-3	.	.	CAWSMGPLDTIYF	TGTGCCTGGAGTATGGGTCCCCTCGACACCATATATTTT
TRBV9	TRBJ2-5	.	.	CASSGLGTSLETQYF	TGTGCCAGCAGCGGTCTCGGGACTTCCCTAGAGACCCAGTACTTC
TRBV7-9	TRBJ1-1	.	.	CACLRVSSLNTEAFF	TGTGCCTGTCTGAGGGTTTCAAGCTTGAACACTGAAGCTTTCTTT
TRBV30	TRBJ2-3	.	.	CAWSGAPGGGQDTQYF	TGTGCCTGGAGTGGGGCCCCAGGGGGGGGCCAAGATACGCAGTATTTT
TRBV5-8	TRBJ1-4	.	.	CATARGNEKLFF	TGTGCCACCGCGAGGGGTAATGAAAAACTGTTTTTT
TRBV30	TRBJ1-6	.	TRBD1	CAWSGQVPSPLHF	TGTGCCTGGTCGGGACAGGTCCCTTCACCCCTCCACTTT
TRBV20-1	TRBJ2-3	.	.	CSARDWGLAADTQYF	TGCAGTGCTAGAGATTGGGGACTCGCAGCAGATACGCAGTATTTT
TRBV7-7	TRBJ2-1	.	TRBD2	CASSSRGGEDEQFF	TGTGCCAGCAGCTCGCGGGGGGGGGAAGATGAGCAGTTCTTC
TRBV29-1	TRBJ1-4	once	TRBD1	CSIRDRGNNEKLFF	TGCAGCATCCGGGACAGGGGGAATAATGAAAAACTGTTTTTT
TRBV4-1	TRBJ1-4	once	.	CASSQDSGEKLFF	TGCGCCAGCAGCCAAGACAGTGGTGAAAAACTGTTTTTT
TRBV20-1	TRBJ2-7	.	TRBD2	CSAPGGATYEQYF	TGCAGTGCTCCGGGGGGGGCCACCTACGAGCAGTACTTC
TRBV29-1	TRBJ1-2	.	TRBD1	CSGGTGSGYTF	TGCAGCGGTGGGACAGGGAGCGGCTACACCTTC
TRBV9	TRBJ2-3	.	TRBD1	CASSLDRPARTDTQYF	TGTGCCAGCAGCCTGGACAGGCCCGCGAGGACAGATACGCAGTATTTT
TRBV2	TRBJ2-5	.	.	CASSGVERETQYF	TGTGCCAGCAGTGGGGTTGAAAGGGAGACCCAGTACTTC
TRBV20-1	TRBJ2-7	.	.	CSASPGGGAREQYF	TGCAGTGCTAGCCCGGGGGGCGGGGCACGGGAGCAGTACTTC
TRBV29-1	TRBJ1-2	.	.	CSVEGHLDYGYTF	TGCAGCGTTGAGGGACACTTGGACTATGGCTACACCTTC
TRBV7-9	TRBJ2-7	.	.	CASSTGTVYYEQYF	TGTGCCAGCAGTACCGGGACGGTCTACTACGAGCAGTACTTC
TRBV2	TRBJ1-4	.	TRBD1	CASSGQGAWDEKLFF	TGTGCCAGCAGTGGACAGGGGGCCTGGGATGAAAAACTGTTTTTT
TRBV15	TRBJ2-7	.	.	CATSRAGTVAYEQYF	TGTGCCACCAGCAGAGCCGGGACGGTGGCCTACGAGCAGTACTTC
TRBV20-1	TRBJ2-5	.	TRBD2	CSAIGTSGAMRETQYF	TGCAGTGCTATAGGGACTAGTGGGGCGATGAGGGAGACCCAGTACTTC
TRBV29-1	TRBJ1-1	.	.	CSVQGSAEAFF	TGCAGCGTTCAAGGGTCGGCTGAAGCTTTCTTT
TRBV20-1	TRBJ1-4	.	TRBD1	CSLRQGLEKLFF	TGCAGTCTTCGACAGGGCTTGGAAAAACTGTTTTTT
TRBV27	TRBJ1-2	.	.	CASKQRGPYGYTF	TGTGCCAGCAAACAAAGGGGACCCTATGGCTACACCTTC
TRBV6-5	TRBJ2-7	.	.	CASSYRGVGYEQYF	TGTGCCAGCAGTTACCGCGGGGTCGGCTACGAGCAGTACTTC
TRBV28	TRBJ1-6	.	TRBD1	CASSFGQGNSPLHF	TGTGCCAGCAGTTTCGGACAGGGAAATTCACCCCTCCACTTT